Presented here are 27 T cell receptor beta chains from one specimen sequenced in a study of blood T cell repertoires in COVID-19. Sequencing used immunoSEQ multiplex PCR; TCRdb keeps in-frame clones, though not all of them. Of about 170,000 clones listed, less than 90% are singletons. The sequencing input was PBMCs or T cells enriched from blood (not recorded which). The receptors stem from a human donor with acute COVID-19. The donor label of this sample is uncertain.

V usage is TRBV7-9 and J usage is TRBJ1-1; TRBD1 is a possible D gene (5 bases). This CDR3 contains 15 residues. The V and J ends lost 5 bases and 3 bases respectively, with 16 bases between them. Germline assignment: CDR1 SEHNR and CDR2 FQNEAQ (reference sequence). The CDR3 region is CASSPRGGADTEAFF. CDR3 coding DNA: TGTGCCAGCAGCCCCCGTGGAGGGGCGGACACTGAAGCTTTCTTT.

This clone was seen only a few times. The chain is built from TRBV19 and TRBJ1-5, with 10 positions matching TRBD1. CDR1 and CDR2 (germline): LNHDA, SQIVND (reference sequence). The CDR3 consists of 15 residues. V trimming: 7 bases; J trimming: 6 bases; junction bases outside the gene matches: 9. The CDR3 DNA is TGTGCCAGTACCCTCGGGACAGGGGACGTTCAGCCCCAGCATTTT. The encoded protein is CASTLGTGDVQPQHF.

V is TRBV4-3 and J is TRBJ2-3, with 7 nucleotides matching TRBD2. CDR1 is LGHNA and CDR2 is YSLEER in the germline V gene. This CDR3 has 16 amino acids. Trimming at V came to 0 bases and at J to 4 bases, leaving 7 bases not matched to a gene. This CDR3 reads CASSQDWARGADTQYF. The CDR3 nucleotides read TGCGCCAGCAGCCAAGATTGGGCCCGGGGGGCAGATACGCAGTATTTT.

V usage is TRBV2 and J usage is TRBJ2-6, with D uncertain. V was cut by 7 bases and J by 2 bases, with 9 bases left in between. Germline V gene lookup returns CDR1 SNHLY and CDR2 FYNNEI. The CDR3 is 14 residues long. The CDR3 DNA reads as TGTGCCAGCATAGAGAGGCCTGGGGCCAACGTCCTGACTTTC. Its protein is CASIERPGANVLTF.

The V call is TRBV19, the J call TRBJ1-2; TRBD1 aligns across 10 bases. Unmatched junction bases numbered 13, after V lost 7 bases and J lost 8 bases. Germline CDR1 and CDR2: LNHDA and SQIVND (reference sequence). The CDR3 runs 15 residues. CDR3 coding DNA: TGTGCCAGTAACTCCCGGGACAGGGGATTGAGGGGCTACACCTTC. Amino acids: CASNSRDRGLRGYTF.

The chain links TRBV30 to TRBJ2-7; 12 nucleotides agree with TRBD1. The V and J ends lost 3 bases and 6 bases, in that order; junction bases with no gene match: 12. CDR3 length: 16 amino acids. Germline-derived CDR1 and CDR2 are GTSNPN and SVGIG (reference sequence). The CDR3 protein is CAWRPHRDRGLREQYF. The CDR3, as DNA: TGTGCCTGGAGGCCCCACCGGGACAGGGGGCTTCGCGAGCAGTACTTC. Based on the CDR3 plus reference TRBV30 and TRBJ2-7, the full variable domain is SQTIHQWPATLVQPVGSPLSLECTVEGTSNPNLYWYRQAAGRGLQLLFYSVGIGQISSEVPQNLSASRPQDRQFILSSKKLLLSDSGFYLCAWRPHRDRGLREQYFGPGTRLTVT.

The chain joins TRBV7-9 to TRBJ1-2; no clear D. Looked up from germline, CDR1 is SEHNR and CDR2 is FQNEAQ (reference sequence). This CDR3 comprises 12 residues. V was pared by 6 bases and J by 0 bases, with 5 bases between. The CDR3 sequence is CASSTANYGYTF. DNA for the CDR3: TGTGCCAGCAGTACAGCTAACTATGGCTACACCTTC.

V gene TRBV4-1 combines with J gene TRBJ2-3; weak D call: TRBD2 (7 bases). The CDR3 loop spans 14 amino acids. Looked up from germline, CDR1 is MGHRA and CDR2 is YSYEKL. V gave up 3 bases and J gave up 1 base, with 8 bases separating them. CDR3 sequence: CASSHGGRTDTQYF. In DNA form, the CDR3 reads TGCGCCAGCAGCCACGGGGGGCGCACAGATACGCAGTATTTT.

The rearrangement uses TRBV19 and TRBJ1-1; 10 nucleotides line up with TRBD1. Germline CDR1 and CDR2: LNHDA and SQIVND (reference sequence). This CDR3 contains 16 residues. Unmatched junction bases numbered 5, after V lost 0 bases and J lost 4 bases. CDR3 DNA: TGTGCCAGTAGTATAGATCGTCGGACAGGGGGCACTGAAGCTTTCTTT. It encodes CASSIDRRTGGTEAFF.

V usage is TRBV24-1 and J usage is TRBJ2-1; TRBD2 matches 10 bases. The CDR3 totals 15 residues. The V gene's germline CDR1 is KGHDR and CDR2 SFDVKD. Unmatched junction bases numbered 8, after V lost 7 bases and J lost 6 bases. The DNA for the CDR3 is TGTGCCACCAGCCTTAGCGGGGGGCCGGTCAATGAGCAGTTCTTC. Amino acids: CATSLSGGPVNEQFF.

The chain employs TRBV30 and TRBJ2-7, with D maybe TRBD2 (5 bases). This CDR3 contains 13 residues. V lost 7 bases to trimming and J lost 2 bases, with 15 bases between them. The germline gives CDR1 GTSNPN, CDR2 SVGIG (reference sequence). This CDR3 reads CALVEVGPYEQYF. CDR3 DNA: TGTGCCTTGGTGGAGGTCGGTCCCTACGAGCAGTACTTC.

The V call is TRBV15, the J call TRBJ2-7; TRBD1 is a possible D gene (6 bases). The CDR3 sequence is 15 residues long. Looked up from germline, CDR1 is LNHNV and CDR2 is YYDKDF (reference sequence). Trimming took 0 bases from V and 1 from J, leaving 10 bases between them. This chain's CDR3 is CATSRDRDTSYEQYF. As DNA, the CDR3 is TGTGCCACCAGCAGAGATCGGGACACATCCTACGAGCAGTACTTC.

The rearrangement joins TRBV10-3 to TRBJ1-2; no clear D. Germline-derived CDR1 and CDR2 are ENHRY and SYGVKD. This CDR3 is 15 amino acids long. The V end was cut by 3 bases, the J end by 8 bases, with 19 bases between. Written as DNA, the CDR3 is TGTGCCATCAGTGAAGATCGGGCCGGGGAGGGAGGCTACACCTTC. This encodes CAISEDRAGEGGYTF.

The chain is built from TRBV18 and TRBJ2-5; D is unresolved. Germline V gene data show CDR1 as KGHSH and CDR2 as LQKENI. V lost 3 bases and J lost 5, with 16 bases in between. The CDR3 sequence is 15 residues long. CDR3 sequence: CASSPPDASRETQYF. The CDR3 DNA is TGTGCCAGCTCACCCCCCGATGCCTCGAGGGAGACCCAGTACTTC.

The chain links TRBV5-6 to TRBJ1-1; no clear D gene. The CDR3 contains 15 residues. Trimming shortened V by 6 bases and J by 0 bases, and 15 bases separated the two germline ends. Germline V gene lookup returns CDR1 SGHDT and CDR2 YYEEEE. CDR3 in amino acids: CASTLRGIMNTEAFF. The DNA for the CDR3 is TGTGCCAGCACCCTAAGAGGGATTATGAACACTGAAGCTTTCTTT.

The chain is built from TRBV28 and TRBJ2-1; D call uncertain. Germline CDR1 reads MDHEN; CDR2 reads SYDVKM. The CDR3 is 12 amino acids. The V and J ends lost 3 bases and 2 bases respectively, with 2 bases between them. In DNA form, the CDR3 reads TGTGCCAGCAGTTTCACCTACAATGAGCAGTTCTTC. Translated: CASSFTYNEQFF. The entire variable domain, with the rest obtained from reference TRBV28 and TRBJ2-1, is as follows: DVKVTQSSRYLVKRTGEKVFLECVQDMDHENMFWYRQDPGLGLRLIYFSYDVKMKEKGDIPEGYSVSREKKERFSLILESASTNQTSMYLCASSFTYNEQFFGPGTRLTVL.

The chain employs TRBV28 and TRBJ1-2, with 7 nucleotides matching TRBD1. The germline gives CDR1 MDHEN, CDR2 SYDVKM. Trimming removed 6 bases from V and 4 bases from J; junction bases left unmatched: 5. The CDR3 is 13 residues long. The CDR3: CASSSDRAYGYTF. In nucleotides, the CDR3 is TGTGCCAGCAGCTCCGACAGGGCCTATGGCTACACCTTC.

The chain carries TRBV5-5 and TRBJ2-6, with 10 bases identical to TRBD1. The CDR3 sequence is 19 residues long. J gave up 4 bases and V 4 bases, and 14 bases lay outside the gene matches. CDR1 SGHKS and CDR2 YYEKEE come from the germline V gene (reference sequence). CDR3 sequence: CASSPHPGQGFVGANVLTF. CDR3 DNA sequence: TGTGCCAGCAGCCCCCATCCGGGACAGGGGTTTGTGGGGGCCAACGTCCTGACTTTC.

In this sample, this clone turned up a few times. CDR3 amino acids: CASSQDVGLNQPQHF. The CDR3 nucleotides read TGCGCCAGCAGCCAAGACGTGGGACTAAATCAGCCCCAGCATTTT. The genes are TRBV4-3 and TRBJ1-5, with D possibly being TRBD1 (5 bases). Trimming removed 0 bases from V and 4 bases from J, with 10 bases in between. The CDR3 length is 15 residues. The V gene's germline CDR1 is LGHNA and CDR2 YSLEER.

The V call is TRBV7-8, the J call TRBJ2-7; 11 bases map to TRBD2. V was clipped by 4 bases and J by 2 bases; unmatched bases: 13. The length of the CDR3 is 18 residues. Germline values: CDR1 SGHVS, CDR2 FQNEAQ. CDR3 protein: CASSWTLAGGLLAYEQYF. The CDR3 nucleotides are TGTGCCAGCAGCTGGACTCTAGCGGGGGGCCTTCTTGCCTACGAGCAGTACTTC. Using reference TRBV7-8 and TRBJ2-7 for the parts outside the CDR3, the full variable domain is GAGVSQSPRYKVAKRGQDVALRCDPISGHVSLFWYQQALGQGPEFLTYFQNEAQLDKSGLPSDRFFAERPEGSVSTLKIQRTQQEDSAVYLCASSWTLAGGLLAYEQYFGPGTRLTVT.

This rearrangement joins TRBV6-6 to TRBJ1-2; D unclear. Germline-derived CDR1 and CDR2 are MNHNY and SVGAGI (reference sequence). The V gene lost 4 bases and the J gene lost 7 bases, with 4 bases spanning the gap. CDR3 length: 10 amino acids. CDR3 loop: CASSSGGYTF. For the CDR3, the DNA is TGTGCCAGCAGTTCGGGTGGCTACACCTTC.

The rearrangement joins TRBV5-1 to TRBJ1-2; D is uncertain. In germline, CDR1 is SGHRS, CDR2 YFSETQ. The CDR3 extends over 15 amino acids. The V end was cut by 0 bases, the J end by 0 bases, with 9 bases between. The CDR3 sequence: CASSLARPSNYGYTF. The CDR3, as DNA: TGCGCCAGCAGCTTGGCCAGGCCCTCTAACTATGGCTACACCTTC.

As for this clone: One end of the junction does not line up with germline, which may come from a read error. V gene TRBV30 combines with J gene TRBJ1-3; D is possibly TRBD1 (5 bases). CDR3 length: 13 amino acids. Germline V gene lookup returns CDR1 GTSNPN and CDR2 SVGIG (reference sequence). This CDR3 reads CAWSKGAGNTIYF. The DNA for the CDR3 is TGTGCCTGGAGCAAAGGGGCTGGGAACACCATATATTTT.

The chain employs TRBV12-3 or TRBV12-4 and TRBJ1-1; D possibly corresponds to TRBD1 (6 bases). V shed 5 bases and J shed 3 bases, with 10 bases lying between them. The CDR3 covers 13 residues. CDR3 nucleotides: TGTGCCAGCAGTCCCCGGACAGACACTGAAGCTTTCTTT. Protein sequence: CASSPRTDTEAFF.

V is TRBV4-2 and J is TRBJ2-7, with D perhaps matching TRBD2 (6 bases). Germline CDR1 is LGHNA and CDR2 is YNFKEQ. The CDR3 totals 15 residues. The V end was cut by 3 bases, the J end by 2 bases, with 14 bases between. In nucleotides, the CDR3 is TGTGCCAGCAGCCACGGGACGGGAGTACCCTACGAGCAGTACTTC. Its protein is CASSHGTGVPYEQYF.

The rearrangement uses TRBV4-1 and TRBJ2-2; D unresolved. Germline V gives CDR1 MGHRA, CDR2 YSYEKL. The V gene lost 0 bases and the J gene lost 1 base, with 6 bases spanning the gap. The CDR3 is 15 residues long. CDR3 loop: CASSQDWRNTGELFF. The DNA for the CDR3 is TGCGCCAGCAGCCAAGATTGGAGGAACACCGGGGAGCTGTTTTTT.

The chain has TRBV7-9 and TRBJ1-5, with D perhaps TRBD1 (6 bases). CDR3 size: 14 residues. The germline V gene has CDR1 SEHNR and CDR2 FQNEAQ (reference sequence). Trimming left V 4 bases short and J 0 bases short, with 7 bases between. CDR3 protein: CASSWDNSNQPQHF. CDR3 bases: TGTGCCAGCAGCTGGGACAATAGCAATCAGCCCCAGCATTTT.